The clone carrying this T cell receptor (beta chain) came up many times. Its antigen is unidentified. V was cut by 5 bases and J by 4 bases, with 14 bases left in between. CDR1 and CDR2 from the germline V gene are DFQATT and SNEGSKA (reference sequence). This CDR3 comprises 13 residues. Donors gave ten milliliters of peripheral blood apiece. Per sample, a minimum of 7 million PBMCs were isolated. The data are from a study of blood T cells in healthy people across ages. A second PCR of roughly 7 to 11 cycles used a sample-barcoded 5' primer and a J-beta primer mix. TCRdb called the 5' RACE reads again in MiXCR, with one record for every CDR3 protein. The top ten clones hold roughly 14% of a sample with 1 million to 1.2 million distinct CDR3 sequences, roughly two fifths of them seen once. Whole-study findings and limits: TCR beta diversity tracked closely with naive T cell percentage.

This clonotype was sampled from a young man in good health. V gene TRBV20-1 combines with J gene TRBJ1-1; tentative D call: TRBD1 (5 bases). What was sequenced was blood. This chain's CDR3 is CSARSGYGTEAFF. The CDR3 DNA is TGCAGTGCTCGCTCAGGGTATGGCACTGAAGCTTTCTTT.